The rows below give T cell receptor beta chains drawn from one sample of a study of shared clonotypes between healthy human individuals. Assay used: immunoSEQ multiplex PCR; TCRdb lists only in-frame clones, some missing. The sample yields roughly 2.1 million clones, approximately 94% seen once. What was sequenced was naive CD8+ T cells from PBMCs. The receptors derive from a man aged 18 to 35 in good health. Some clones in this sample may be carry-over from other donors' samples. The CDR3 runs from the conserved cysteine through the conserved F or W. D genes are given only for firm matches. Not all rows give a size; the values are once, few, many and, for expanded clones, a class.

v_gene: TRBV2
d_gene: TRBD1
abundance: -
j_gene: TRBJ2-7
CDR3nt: TGTGCCAGCAGCACGGACAGGGCCGAGCAGTACTTC
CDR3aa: CASSTDRAEQYF

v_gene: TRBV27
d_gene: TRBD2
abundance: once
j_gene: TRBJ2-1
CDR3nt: TGTGCCAGCATTGTGACGGGAGGGGGTAATGAGCAGTTCTTC
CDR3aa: CASIVTGGGNEQFF

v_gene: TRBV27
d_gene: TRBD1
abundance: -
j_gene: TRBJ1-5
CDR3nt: TGTGCCAGCAGTTTGGGACCAGGGGGGGATCAGCCCCAGCATTTT
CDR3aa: CASSLGPGGDQPQHF

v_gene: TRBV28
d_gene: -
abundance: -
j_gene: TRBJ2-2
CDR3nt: TGTGCCAGCAGTTTAGTCCCAGGGGACACCGGGGAGCTGTTTTTT
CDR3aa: CASSLVPGDTGELFF

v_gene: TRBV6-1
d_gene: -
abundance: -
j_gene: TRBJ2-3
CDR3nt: TGTGCCAGCAGTGAAGACCCGGGGACCACAGATACGCAGTATTTT
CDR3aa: CASSEDPGTTDTQYF

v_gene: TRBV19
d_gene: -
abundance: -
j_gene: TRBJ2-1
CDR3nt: TGTGCCAGTAGTGCCCGAAATTACAATGAGCAGTTCTTC
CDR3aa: CASSARNYNEQFF

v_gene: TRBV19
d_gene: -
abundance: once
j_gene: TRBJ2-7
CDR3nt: TGTGCCAGTAGTATCTCTAACTCCTACGAGCAGTACTTC
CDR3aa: CASSISNSYEQYF

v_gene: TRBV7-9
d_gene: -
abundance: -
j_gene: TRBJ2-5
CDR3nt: TGTGCCAGCAGCTTAGCTCTGGGACGGAACTTGGCCCAGTACTTC
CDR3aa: CASSLALGRNLAQYF

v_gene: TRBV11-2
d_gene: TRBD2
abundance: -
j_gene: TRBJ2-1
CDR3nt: TGTGCCAGCAGCCCAAGCGGGGCGGTCTCCTACAATGAGCAGTTCTTC
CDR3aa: CASSPSGAVSYNEQFF

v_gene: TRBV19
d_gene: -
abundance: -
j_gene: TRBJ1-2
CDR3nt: TGTGCCAGGACGAGGCCTAACTATGGCTACACCTTC
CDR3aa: CARTRPNYGYTF

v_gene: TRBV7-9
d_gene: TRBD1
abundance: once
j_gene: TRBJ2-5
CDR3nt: TGTGCCAGCAATAAGGGGGCGGGCGAGACCCAGTACTTC
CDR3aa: CASNKGAGETQYF

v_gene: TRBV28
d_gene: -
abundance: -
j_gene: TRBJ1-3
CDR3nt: TGTGCCAGCAGTTTAGAACCCTCGGCCTCGGGAGAGTGGAACACCATATATTTT
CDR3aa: CASSLEPSASGEWNTIYF

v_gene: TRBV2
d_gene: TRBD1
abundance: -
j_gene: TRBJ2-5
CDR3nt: TGTGCCAGCAGGGGACAGGGACACCAAGAGACCCAGTACTTC
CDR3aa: CASRGQGHQETQYF

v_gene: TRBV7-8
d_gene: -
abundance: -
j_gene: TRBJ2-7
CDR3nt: TGTGCCAGCAGCTTATTGGCAGGGGATTCCGAGCAGTACTTC
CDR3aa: CASSLLAGDSEQYF